This is a list of T cell receptor beta chains from one sample in a study of cytomegalovirus exposure and HLA in healthy donors. Profiling relied on immunoSEQ multiplex PCR, and the TCRdb table lists in-frame clones only, not all of them. This repertoire includes under 40,000 clones. The sample was PBMCs. These receptor sequences come from a woman aged 40-49 years in good health and CMV-seropositive. Each CDR3 is given with its conserved first and last residue. A D gene is named only where the DNA matches it firmly.

D,V,J,CDR3,DNA
TRBD2,TRBV11-3,TRBJ2-5,CASSNGGALETQYF,TGTGCCAGCAGCAACGGGGGGGCCTTAGAGACCCAGTACTTC
NA,TRBV19,TRBJ1-2,CASRENRMDGYTF,TGTGCCAGTAGGGAGAATAGGATGGATGGCTACACCTTC
NA,TRBV5-5,TRBJ2-2,CASRFYAGNTGELFF,TGTGCCAGCAGATTTTACGCAGGGAACACCGGGGAGCTGTTTTTT
NA,TRBV11-2,TRBJ2-7,CASSLEAEGAEQYF,TGTGCCAGCAGCTTAGAAGCGGAGGGGGCCGAGCAGTACTTC
TRBD1,TRBV30,TRBJ1-6,CAWSSGQGYSPLHF,TGTGCCTGGAGCTCGGGACAGGGATATTCACCCCTCCACTTT
NA,TRBV6-4,TRBJ1-5,CASSDTLSNQPQHF,TGTGCCAGCAGTGACACCCTAAGCAATCAGCCCCAGCATTTT
NA,TRBV15,TRBJ2-7,CATSSGAGRTYEQYF,TGTGCCACCAGCAGCGGGGCGGGACGGACCTACGAGCAGTACTTC
NA,TRBV5-1,TRBJ2-2,CASSRVADNTGELFF,TGCGCCAGCAGCCGGGTAGCGGATAACACCGGGGAGCTGTTTTTT
TRBD1,TRBV5-5,TRBJ1-2,CASSLASGGDYGYTF,TGTGCCAGCAGCTTGGCCTCAGGGGGCGACTATGGCTACACCTTC
NA,TRBV10-3,TRBJ1-5,CAIRDPSRGQPQHF,TGTGCCATTCGGGATCCCTCACGAGGTCAGCCCCAGCATTTT
TRBD1,TRBV5-6,TRBJ2-1,CASQTGVDYNEQFF,TGTGCCAGCCAGACAGGGGTTGACTACAATGAGCAGTTCTTC
NA,TRBV19,TRBJ1-2,CASSISGLDGYTF,TGTGCCAGTAGTATTTCGGGACTGGATGGCTACACCTTC
TRBD2,TRBV30,TRBJ2-1,CAWTRGSSYNEQFF,TGTGCCTGGACTCGCGGGAGCTCCTACAATGAGCAGTTCTTC
TRBD1,TRBV7-3,TRBJ1-5,CASSSGQVSNSNQPQHF,TGTGCCAGCAGTTCGGGACAGGTATCAAATAGCAATCAGCCCCAGCATTTT
TRBD1,TRBV5-5,TRBJ2-5,CASSFLPGQGLEEQYF,TGTGCCAGCAGCTTCCTACCGGGACAGGGCCTTGAGGAGCAGTACTTC
TRBD1,TRBV19,TRBJ1-5,CASSIRGQTNQPQHF,TGTGCCAGTAGTATCAGGGGGCAGACGAATCAGCCCCAGCATTTT
NA,TRBV2,TRBJ1-1,CASDTGANTEAFF,TGTGCCAGCGATACGGGAGCGAACACTGAAGCTTTCTTT
NA,TRBV9,TRBJ2-5,CASSVVGGTQYF,TGTGCCAGCAGCGTAGTAGGGGGGACCCAGTACTTC
TRBD1,TRBV7-9,TRBJ1-6,CASSLGDRGNSPLHF,TGTGCCAGCAGCTTAGGGGACAGGGGTAATTCACCCCTCCACTTT
NA,TRBV30,TRBJ1-6,CAWSRPDNNSPLHF,TGTGCCTGGAGTCGGCCGGACAATAATTCACCCCTCCACTTT
NA,TRBV28,TRBJ2-5,CASSLSGEETQYF,TGTGCCAGCAGCCTATCAGGGGAAGAGACCCAGTACTTC
NA,TRBV19,TRBJ1-5,CASSSSSQPQHF,TGTGCCAGTAGTTCGAGTAGTCAGCCCCAGCATTTT
TRBD1,TRBV5-6,TRBJ1-4,CASRRDSVGKLFF,TGTGCCAGCAGACGGGACAGTGTAGGAAAACTGTTTTTT
NA,TRBV5-6,TRBJ1-1,CASSLRGNTEAFF,TGTGCCAGCAGCTTGAGGGGAAACACTGAAGCTTTCTTT
NA,TRBV23-1,TRBJ2-7,CASSAMRSLWSYEQYF,TGCGCCAGCAGCGCTATGAGGAGTTTGTGGTCCTACGAGCAGTACTTC
NA,TRBV29-1,TRBJ1-4,CSVDDATSEKLFF,TGCAGCGTTGATGACGCAACTAGTGAAAAACTGTTTTTT
TRBD1,TRBV2,TRBJ1-4,CASRWTGENKLFF,TGTGCCAGCAGGTGGACAGGGGAAAACAAACTGTTTTTT
NA,TRBV28,TRBJ2-5,CASSLDRPKETQYF,TGTGCCAGCAGCCTCGACAGGCCAAAAGAGACCCAGTACTTC
NA,TRBV19,TRBJ2-3,CASTMGPGGTDTQYF,TGTGCCAGTACTATGGGGCCAGGGGGCACAGATACGCAGTATTTT